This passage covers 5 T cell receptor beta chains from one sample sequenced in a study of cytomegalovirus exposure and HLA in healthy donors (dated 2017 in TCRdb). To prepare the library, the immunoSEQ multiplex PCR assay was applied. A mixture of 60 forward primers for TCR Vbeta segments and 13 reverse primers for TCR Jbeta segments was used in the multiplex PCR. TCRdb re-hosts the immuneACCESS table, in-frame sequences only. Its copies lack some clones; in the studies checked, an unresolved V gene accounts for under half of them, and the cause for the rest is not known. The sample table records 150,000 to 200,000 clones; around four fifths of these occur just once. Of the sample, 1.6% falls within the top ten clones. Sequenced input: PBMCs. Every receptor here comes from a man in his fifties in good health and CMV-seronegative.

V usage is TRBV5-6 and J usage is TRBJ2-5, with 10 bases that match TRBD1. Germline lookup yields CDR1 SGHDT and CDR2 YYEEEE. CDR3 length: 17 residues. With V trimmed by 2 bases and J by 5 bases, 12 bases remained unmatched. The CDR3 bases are TGTGCCAGCAGCTTCGGACAGGGGGGCTGGTATATCGAGACCCAGTACTTC. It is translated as CASSFGQGGWYIETQYF.

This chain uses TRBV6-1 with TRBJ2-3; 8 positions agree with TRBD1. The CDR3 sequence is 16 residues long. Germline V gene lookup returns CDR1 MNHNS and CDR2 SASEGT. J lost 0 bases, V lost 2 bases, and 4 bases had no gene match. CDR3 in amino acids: CASSEQGAISTDTQYF. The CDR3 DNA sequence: TGTGCCAGCAGTGAACAGGGGGCAATTAGCACAGATACGCAGTATTTT.

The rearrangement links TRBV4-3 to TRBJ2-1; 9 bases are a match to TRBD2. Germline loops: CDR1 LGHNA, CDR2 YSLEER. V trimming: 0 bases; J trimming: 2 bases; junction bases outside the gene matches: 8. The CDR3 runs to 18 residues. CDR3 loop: CASSQDRLAGLPYNEQFF. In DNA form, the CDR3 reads TGCGCCAGCAGCCAAGATAGGCTAGCGGGGTTACCCTACAATGAGCAGTTCTTC.

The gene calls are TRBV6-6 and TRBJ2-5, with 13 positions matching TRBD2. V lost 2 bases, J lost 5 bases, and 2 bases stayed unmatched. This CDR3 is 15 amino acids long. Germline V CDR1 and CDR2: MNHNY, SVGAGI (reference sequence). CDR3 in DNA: TGTGCCAGCAGTTACGGGACTAGCGGGGCCGAGACCCAGTACTTC. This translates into CASSYGTSGAETQYF.

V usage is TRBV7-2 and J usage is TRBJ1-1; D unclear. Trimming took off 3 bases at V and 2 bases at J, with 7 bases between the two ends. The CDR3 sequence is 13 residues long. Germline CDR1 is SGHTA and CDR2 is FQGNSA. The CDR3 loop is CASSFPINTEAFF. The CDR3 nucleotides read TGTGCCAGCAGCTTCCCTATTAACACTGAAGCTTTCTTT.